This T cell receptor (beta chain) originates from a study of blood T cell repertoires in COVID-19. At the level of the study: Spain, Italy and the United States supplied samples that represented acute and convalescent COVID-19. PBMCs, B-cell-depleted T cells, or T cells were the source of the cDNA or gDNA that made up the material.

Profiled with immunoSEQ multiplex PCR; TCRdb holds only in-frame clones, not every one. The sample has about 160,000 clones, 82% seen once. Germline CDR1 SQVTM, CDR2 ANQGSEA. The CDR3 is made up of 13 amino acids. Among Cohort 3 donors, those recovered had two negative PCRs, clearance, or symptom resolution. What was sequenced was PBMCs or T cells enriched from blood (not recorded which). This clonotype was sampled from a man aged 55 to 69 who had recovered from COVID-19. This chain joins TRBV29-1 and TRBJ2-7; 8 bases are a match to TRBD1. In nucleotides, the CDR3 is TGCAGTGTACGAGGACAGGGAACCTACGAGCAGTACTTC. It translates to CSVRGQGTYEQYF.